Below are 18 T cell receptor beta chains sequenced from a single sample in a study of T cell changes during pregnancy in multiple sclerosis (dated by TCRdb to about 2019). The library was made by the immunoSEQ multiplex PCR assay. What TCRdb holds here is the immuneACCESS table cut down to in-frame rearrangements. Part of the clones is not present; checked against another copy, under half of the missing clones reflect an unresolved V gene, and the others are unexplained. Present in this sample are some 52,000 clones, 85% to 95% of which were seen just once. Approximately 0.25% of the sample comes from the top ten. The specimen comprised CD4+ T cells from peripheral blood mononuclear cells, sampled in the third trimester of pregnancy. Every receptor here comes from a female donor with multiple sclerosis, enrolled in a pregnancy study.

The chain carries TRBV11-2 and TRBJ1-2; D is ambiguous. CDR3 length: 16 residues. The V end lost 0 bases, the J end lost 4 bases, and 15 bases lay between the germline ends. Germline CDR1 and CDR2: SGHAT and FQNNGV. The chain's CDR3 is CASSLDRSSNLYGYTF. CDR3 sequence (DNA): TGTGCCAGCAGCTTAGATCGGAGCAGCAACCTCTATGGCTACACCTTC.

This clone came up once. The chain carries TRBV10-3 and TRBJ1-2, with TRBD1 matching 7 bases. The CDR3 has 13 residues. With V trimmed by 4 bases and J by 2 bases, 1 base remained unmatched. Germline V gives CDR1 ENHRY, CDR2 SYGVKD. The CDR3 DNA sequence: TGTGCCATCAGTGTACAGGGGAACTATGGCTACACCTTC. This translates into CAISVQGNYGYTF.

The V and J genes are TRBV23-1 and TRBJ2-5, with D unclear. TRBV23-1 qualifies as an ORF whose function is uncertain. Trimming took 4 bases from V and 3 from J, leaving 12 bases between them. The CDR3 runs 14 residues. CDR3 coding DNA: TGCGCCAGCAGTCTACCGAGGAGAGAAGAGACCCAGTACTTC. It is translated as CASSLPRREETQYF.

DNA of the CDR3: TGTGCCAGTACTGGGACAGGGGACGGCTACACCTTC. Translating gives CASTGTGDGYTF. The rearrangement links TRBV19 to TRBJ1-2, with 10 positions matching TRBD1. This CDR3 has 12 residues. Germline assignment: CDR1 LNHDA and CDR2 SQIVND (reference sequence). V trimming: 7 bases; J trimming: 8 bases; junction bases outside the gene matches: 4.

V usage is TRBV9 and J usage is TRBJ1-3; D is uncertain. This CDR3 is 14 amino acids long. Germline CDR1 and CDR2: SGDLS and YYNGEE. The ends were cut back, 4 bases at V and 4 bases at J, with 12 bases in the middle. The CDR3 region has the DNA TGTGCCAGCAGCAGAATGGCGGGGGGAAACACCATATATTTT. As protein: CASSRMAGGNTIYF. The variable domain in full, completed from reference TRBV9 and TRBJ1-3, reads DSGVTQTPKHLITATGQRVTLRCSPRSGDLSVYWYQQSLDQGLQFLIQYYNGEERAKGNILERFSAQQFPDLHSELNLSSLELGDSALYFCASSRMAGGNTIYFGEGSWLTVV.

The chain links TRBV15 to TRBJ1-2; no firm D call. Trimming cost V 4 bases and J 5 bases, with 11 bases left between them. Germline lookup yields CDR1 LNHNV and CDR2 YYDKDF (reference sequence). CDR3 length: 13 amino acids. CDR3 region: CATSNPGLYGYTF. The CDR3 DNA reads TGTGCCACCAGCAACCCCGGGTTATATGGCTACACCTTC.

The chain uses TRBV7-7 and TRBJ2-2, with 8 nucleotides matching TRBD1. Per germline, CDR1 SSHAT and CDR2 FNYEAQ (reference sequence). J was trimmed by 6 bases and V by 5 bases; bases with no gene match: 5. The CDR3 extends over 14 amino acids. The CDR3 spells CASSAGQGAGELFF. The CDR3 DNA sequence: TGTGCCAGCAGCGCCGGACAGGGAGCCGGGGAGCTGTTTTTT. The whole variable domain, filled in from reference TRBV7-7 and TRBJ2-2, reads GAGVSQSPRYKVTKRGQDVTLRCDPISSHATLYWYQQALGQGPEFLTYFNYEAQPDKSGLPSDRFSAERPEGSISTLTIQRTEQRDSAMYRCASSAGQGAGELFFGEGSRLTVL.

The V call is TRBV15, the J call TRBJ1-5; TRBD1 agrees at 12 bases. CDR1 is LNHNV and CDR2 is YYDKDF in the germline V gene (reference sequence). CDR3 length: 18 amino acids. J lost 2 bases, V lost 3 bases, and 8 bases had no gene match. CDR3 sequence (DNA): TGTGCCACCAGCAGGGGGGAGGGGACAGGGGGCCGCAATCAGCCCCAGCATTTT. Translated: CATSRGEGTGGRNQPQHF.

The J gene is TRBJ2-1, the V gene TRBV27; D is ambiguous. Trimming took 1 base from V and 3 from J, leaving 7 bases between them. There are 14 residues in the CDR3. Per germline, CDR1 MNHEY and CDR2 SMNVEV (reference sequence). The CDR3 loop is CASSLWASYNEQFF. DNA for the CDR3: TGTGCCAGCAGTTTATGGGCAAGCTACAATGAGCAGTTCTTC.

The rearrangement uses TRBV19 and TRBJ2-1, with 10 bases identical to TRBD2. CDR1 and CDR2 (germline): LNHDA, SQIVND (reference sequence). J lost 6 bases, V lost 4 bases, and 9 bases had no gene match. There are 16 residues in the CDR3. This CDR3 reads CASSTQPSGGPNEQFF. CDR3 DNA sequence: TGTGCCAGTAGTACACAACCTAGCGGGGGACCCAATGAGCAGTTCTTC. Combining the CDR3 with reference TRBV19 and TRBJ2-1 gives the whole variable domain DGGITQSPKYLFRKEGQNVTLSCEQNLNHDAMYWYRQDPGQGLRLIYYSQIVNDFQKGDIAEGYSVSREKKESFPLTVTSAQKNPTAFYLCASSTQPSGGPNEQFFGPGTRLTVL.

V gene TRBV6-6 combines with J gene TRBJ1-2; D perhaps matches TRBD1 (5 bases). V lost 6 bases and J lost 6, with 14 bases in between. The CDR3 spans 13 residues. Germline lookup yields CDR1 MNHNY and CDR2 SVGAGI (reference sequence). The CDR3 loop reads CASSLTDVDGYTF. The CDR3 bases are TGTGCCAGCAGCTTGACAGACGTCGATGGCTACACCTTC.

This clone has a single count. CDR3 sequence (DNA): TGCGCCAGCAGCAGGGGCCCAGGACAGGGGGAAGAAAAACTGTTTTTT. This gives the protein CASSRGPGQGEEKLFF. V gene TRBV5-1 combines with J gene TRBJ1-4; TRBD1 aligns across 10 bases. Trimming removed 4 bases from V and 8 bases from J; junction bases left unmatched: 11. Per germline, CDR1 SGHRS and CDR2 YFSETQ. The CDR3 runs to 16 residues. Full variable domain (remainder filled in from reference TRBV5-1 and TRBJ1-4): KAGVTQTPRYLIKTRGQQVTLSCSPISGHRSVSWYQQTPGQGLQFLFEYFSETQRNKGNFPGRFSGRQFSNSRSEMNVSTLELGDSALYLCASSRGPGQGEEKLFFGSGTQLSVL.

This chain uses TRBV11-1 with TRBJ1-6, with 8 bases lining up with TRBD1. The V and J ends lost 3 bases and 0 bases, in that order; junction bases with no gene match: 7. The germline CDR1 and CDR2 sequences are SGHAT and FQDESV (reference sequence). The CDR3 totals 18 residues. The CDR3 DNA sequence: TGTGCCAGCAGCTTCTCCCGGACAGGGAGCTCCTATAATTCACCCCTCCACTTT. It encodes CASSFSRTGSSYNSPLHF.

The chain joins TRBV4-2 to TRBJ2-7; 11 bases fit TRBD2. J was trimmed by 0 bases and V by 0 bases; bases with no gene match: 7. The CDR3 loop spans 18 amino acids. The germline CDR1 and CDR2 sequences are LGHNA and YNFKEQ. The CDR3 reads CASSQDWRLAGRSYEQYF. The CDR3 DNA sequence: TGTGCCAGCAGCCAAGATTGGAGACTAGCGGGGCGCTCCTACGAGCAGTACTTC.

The J gene is TRBJ1-1, the V gene TRBV5-1, with 9 bases lining up with TRBD1. Germline values: CDR1 SGHRS, CDR2 YFSETQ. This CDR3 contains 15 residues. With 2 bases clipped from V and 3 bases from J, the junction kept 5 bases outside the gene matches. This chain's CDR3 is CASSFIRTGDTEAFF. CDR3 DNA: TGCGCCAGCAGCTTCATTCGGACAGGGGACACTGAAGCTTTCTTT.

V gene TRBV4-1 combines with J gene TRBJ2-7; 11 bases match TRBD2. CDR3 length: 18 amino acids. J gave up 2 bases and V 0 bases, and 9 bases lay outside the gene matches. CDR1 and CDR2 (germline): MGHRA, YSYEKL. The CDR3 coding sequence is TGCGCCAGCAGCCAAGATCGGGGGACTAGCGGCAGGCCCTACGAGCAGTACTTC. Residues: CASSQDRGTSGRPYEQYF.

The rearrangement links TRBV7-9 to TRBJ2-7, with a weak D call TRBD1 (5 bases). CDR1 and CDR2 from the germline V gene are SEHNR and FQNEAQ (reference sequence). The germline V and J ends were trimmed by 5 bases and 0 bases, with 14 bases remaining between them. The CDR3 loop spans 15 amino acids. The CDR3 region has the DNA TGTGCCAGCAGCCTAACGGACACCCTCTCCTACGAGCAGTACTTC. This sequence encodes CASSLTDTLSYEQYF.

The CDR3 DNA reads TGTGCCAGCAGTCCGGGGGGGACTGGAAACACCATATATTTT. It encodes CASSPGGTGNTIYF. This rearrangement joins TRBV6-1 to TRBJ1-3, with D maybe TRBD1 (5 bases). Between the trimmed V and J ends, which lost 5 bases and 2 bases, there was a span of 10 bases. This CDR3 has 14 amino acids. Germline V CDR1 and CDR2: MNHNS, SASEGT.